This T cell receptor beta chain was documented in a study of T cells in Graves' hyperthyroidism and ophthalmopathy. Across the whole study: Any treatment followed the collection of peripheral blood at initial diagnosis.

CDR1 is MNHNS, CDR2 SASEGT, per germline. J was trimmed by 2 bases and V by 6 bases; bases with no gene match: 7. The CDR3 is 16 amino acids. PBMCs were obtained from roughly 10 ml fresh peripheral blood. RNA transcripts gave rise to amplified TCR beta CDR3 regions. Using the HTBI primer set, a first-round RT-PCR was run on the TCR CDR3. TCRdb recomputed calls from the multiplex PCR reads with MiXCR, one row per CDR3 protein. The sample yields 280,000 or so distinct CDR3 sequences, about 15% seen once. This clonotype was found many times. The receptor's source is a woman between 50 and 59 years old with Graves' hyperthyroidism that later progressed to Graves' ophthalmopathy. The source material was blood. The gene calls are TRBV6-1 and TRBJ2-3; 11 nucleotides agree with TRBD1. CDR3 amino acids: CASRDGTGGNTDTQYF. Written as DNA, the CDR3 is TGTGCCAGCAGGGATGGGACAGGGGGAAACACAGATACGCAGTATTTT.